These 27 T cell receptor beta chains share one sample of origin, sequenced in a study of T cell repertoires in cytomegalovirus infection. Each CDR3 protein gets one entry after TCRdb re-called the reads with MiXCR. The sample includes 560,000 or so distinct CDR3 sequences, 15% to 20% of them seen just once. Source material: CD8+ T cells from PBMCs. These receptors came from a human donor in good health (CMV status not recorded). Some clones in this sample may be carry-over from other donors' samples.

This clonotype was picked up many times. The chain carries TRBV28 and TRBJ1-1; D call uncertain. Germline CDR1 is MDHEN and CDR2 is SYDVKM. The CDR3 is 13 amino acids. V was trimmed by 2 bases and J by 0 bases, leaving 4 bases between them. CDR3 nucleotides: TGTGCCAGCAGTTTACACATGAACACTGAAGCTTTCTTT. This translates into CASSLHMNTEAFF.

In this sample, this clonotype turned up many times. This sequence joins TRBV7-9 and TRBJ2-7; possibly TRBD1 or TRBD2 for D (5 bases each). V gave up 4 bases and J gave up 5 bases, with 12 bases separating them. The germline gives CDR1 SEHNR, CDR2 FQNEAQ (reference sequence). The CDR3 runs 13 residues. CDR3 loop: CASSWGSDDEQYF. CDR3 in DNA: TGTGCCAGCAGCTGGGGGAGTGACGACGAGCAGTACTTC.

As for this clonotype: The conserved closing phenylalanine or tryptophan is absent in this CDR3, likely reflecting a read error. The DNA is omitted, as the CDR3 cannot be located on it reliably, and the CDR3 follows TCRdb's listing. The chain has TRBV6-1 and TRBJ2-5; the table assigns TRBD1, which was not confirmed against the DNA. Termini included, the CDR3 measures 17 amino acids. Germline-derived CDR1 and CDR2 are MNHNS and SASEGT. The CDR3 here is CASSEFRSRGQQETPYL.

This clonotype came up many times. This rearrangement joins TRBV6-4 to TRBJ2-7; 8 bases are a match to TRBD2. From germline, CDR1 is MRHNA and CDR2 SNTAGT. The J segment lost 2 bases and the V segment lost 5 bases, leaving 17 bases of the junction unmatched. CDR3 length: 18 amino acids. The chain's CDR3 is CASSPTSRVSGRPYEQYF. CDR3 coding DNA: TGTGCCAGCAGTCCAACCTCACGGGTGAGCGGGAGACCCTACGAGCAGTACTTC.

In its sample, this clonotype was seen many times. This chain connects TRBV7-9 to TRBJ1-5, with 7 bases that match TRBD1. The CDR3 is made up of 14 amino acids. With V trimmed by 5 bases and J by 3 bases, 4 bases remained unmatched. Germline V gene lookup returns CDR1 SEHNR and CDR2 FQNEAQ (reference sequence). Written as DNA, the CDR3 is TGTGCCAGCAGCCAGGGGGGGAACAATCAGCCCCAGCATTTT. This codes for CASSQGGNNQPQHF.

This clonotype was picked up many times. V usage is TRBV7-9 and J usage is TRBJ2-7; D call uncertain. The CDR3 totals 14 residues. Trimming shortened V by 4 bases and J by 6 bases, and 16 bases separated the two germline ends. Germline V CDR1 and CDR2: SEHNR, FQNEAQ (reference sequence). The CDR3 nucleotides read TGTGCCAGCAGCTCCGGCCTAAAATCGGGCGAGCAGTACTTC. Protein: CASSSGLKSGEQYF.

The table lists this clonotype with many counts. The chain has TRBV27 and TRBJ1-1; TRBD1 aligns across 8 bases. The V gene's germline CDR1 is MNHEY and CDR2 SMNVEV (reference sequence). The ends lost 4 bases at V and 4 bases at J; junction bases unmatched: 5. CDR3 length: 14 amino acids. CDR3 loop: CASSSLTGGTEAFF. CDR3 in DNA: TGTGCCAGCAGTTCATTAACAGGGGGCACTGAAGCTTTCTTT.

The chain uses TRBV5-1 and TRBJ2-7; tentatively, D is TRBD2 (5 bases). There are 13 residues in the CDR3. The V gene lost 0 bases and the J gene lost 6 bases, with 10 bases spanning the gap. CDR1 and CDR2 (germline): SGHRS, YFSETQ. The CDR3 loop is CASSLVSGFEQYF. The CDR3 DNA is TGCGCCAGCAGCTTGGTATCGGGGTTCGAGCAGTACTTC.

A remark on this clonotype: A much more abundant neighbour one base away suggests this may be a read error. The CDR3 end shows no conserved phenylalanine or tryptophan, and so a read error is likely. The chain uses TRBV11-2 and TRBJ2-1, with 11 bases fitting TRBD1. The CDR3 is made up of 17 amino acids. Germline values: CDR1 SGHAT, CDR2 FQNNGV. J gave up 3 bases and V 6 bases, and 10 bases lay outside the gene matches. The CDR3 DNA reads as TGTGCCAGCAGAACCAATCCCGGGACAGGGGGCTACAATGAGCAGTTCTTA. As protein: CASRTNPGTGGYNEQFL.

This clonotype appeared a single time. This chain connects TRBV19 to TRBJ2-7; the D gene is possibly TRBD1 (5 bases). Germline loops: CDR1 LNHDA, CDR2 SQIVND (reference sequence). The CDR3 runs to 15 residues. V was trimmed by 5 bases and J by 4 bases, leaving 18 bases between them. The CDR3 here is CASSPTATFRYEQYF. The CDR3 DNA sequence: TGTGCCAGTAGTCCGACAGCGACGTTTCGGTACGAGCAGTACTTC.

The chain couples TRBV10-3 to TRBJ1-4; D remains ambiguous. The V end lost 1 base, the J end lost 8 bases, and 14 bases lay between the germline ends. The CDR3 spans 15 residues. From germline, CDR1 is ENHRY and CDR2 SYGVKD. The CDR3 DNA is TGTGCCATCAGTGAGTTCGGGCAGCGGAAGGAAAAACTGTTTTTT. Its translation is CAISEFGQRKEKLFF.

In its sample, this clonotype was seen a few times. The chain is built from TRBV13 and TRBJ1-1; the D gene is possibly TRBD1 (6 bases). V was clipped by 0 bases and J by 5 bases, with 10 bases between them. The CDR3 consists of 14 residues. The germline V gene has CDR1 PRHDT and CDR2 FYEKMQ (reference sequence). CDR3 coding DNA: TGTGCCAGCAGCTTAGGGGAAGGGGGAACTGAAGCTTTCTTT. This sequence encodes CASSLGEGGTEAFF.

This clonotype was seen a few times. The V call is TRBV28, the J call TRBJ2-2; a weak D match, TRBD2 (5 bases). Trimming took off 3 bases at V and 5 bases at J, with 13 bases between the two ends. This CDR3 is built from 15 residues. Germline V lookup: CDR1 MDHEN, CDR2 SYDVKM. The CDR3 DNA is TGTGCCAGCAGTTTTGAGGGAGAGGGAACCGGGGAGCTGTTTTTT. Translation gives CASSFEGEGTGELFF.

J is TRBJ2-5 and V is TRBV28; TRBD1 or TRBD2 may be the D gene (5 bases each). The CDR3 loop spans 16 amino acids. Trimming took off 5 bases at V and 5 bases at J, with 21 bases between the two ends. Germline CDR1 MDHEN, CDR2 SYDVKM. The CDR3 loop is CASSAPGPRLVETQYF. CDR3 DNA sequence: TGTGCCAGCAGTGCCCCGGGACCCCGGCTGGTGGAGACCCAGTACTTC.

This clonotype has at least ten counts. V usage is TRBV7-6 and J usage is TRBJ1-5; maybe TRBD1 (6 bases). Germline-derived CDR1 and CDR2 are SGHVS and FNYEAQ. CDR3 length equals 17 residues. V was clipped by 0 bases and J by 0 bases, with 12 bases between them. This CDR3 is CASSLAGGPDSNQPQHF. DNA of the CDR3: TGTGCCAGCAGCTTAGCGGGGGGGCCAGATAGCAATCAGCCCCAGCATTTT.

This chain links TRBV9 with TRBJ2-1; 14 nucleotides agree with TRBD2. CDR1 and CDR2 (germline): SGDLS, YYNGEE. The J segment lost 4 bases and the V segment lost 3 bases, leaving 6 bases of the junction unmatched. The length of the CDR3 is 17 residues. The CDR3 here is CASSGGLAGGAYNEQFF. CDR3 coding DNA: TGTGCCAGCAGCGGAGGACTAGCGGGAGGAGCTTACAATGAGCAGTTCTTC.

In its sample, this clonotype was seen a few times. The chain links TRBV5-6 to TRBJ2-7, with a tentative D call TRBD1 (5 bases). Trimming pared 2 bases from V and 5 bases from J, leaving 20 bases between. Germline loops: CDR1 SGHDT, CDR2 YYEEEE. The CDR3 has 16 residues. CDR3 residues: CASSLQRQLLQDEQYF. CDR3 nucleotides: TGTGCCAGCAGCTTACAGAGACAGTTACTACAGGACGAGCAGTACTTC. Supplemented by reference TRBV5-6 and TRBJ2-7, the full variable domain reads DAGVTQSPTHLIKTRGQQVTLRCSPKSGHDTVSWYQQALGQGPQFIFQYYEEEERQRGNFPDRFSGHQFPNYSSELNVNALLLGDSALYLCASSLQRQLLQDEQYFGPGTRLTVT.

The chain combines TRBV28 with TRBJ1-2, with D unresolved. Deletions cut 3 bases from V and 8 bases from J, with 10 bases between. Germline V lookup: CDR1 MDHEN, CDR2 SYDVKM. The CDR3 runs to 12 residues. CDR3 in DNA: TGTGCCAGCAGTTTCGGGGTCGGGGGCTACACCTTC. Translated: CASSFGVGGYTF.

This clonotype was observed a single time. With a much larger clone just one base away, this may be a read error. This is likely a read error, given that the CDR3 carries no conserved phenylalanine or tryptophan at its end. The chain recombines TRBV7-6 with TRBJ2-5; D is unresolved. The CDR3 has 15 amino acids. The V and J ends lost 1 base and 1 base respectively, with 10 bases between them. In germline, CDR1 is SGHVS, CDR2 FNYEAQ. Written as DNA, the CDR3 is TGTGCCAGCAGCTTAGTCAGAGACTCCCAAGAGACCCAGTACCTC. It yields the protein CASSLVRDSQETQYL.

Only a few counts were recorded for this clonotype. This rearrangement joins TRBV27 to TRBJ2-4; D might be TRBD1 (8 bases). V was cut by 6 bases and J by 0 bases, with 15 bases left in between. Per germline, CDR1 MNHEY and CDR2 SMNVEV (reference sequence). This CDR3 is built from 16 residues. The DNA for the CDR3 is TGTGCCAGCAGACTTACAGGGGGGGGAGCCAAAAACATTCAGTACTTC. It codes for CASRLTGGGAKNIQYF.

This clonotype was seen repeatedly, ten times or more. The DNA of the CDR3 is TGTGCCAGCAGCTTAGTCGCAGGTCTAAACGAGCAGTACTTC. Protein sequence: CASSLVAGLNEQYF. The chain recombines TRBV11-2 with TRBJ2-7; D is undetermined. The CDR3 length is 14 residues. Germline V CDR1 and CDR2: SGHAT, FQNNGV. The ends were cut back, 1 base at V and 5 bases at J, with 12 bases in the middle.

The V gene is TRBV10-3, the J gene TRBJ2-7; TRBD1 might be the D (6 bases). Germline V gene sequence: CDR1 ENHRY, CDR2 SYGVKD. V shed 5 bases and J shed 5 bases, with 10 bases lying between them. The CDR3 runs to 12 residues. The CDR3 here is CAISQGINEQYF. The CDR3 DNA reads TGTGCCATCAGTCAGGGGATTAACGAGCAGTACTTC.

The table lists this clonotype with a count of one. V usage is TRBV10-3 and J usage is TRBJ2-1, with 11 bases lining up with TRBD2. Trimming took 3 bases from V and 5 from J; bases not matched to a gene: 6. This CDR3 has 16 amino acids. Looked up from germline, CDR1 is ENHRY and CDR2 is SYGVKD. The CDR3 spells CAISELAGDLDNEQFF. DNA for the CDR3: TGTGCCATCAGTGAACTAGCGGGAGATTTGGACAATGAGCAGTTCTTC.

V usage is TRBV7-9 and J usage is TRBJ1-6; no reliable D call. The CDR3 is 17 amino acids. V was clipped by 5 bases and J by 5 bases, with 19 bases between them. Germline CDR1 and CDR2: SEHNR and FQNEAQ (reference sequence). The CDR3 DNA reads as TGTGCCAGCAGCCCTCTTGCGGTTGGGAAGGATAATTCACCCCTCCACTTT. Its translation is CASSPLAVGKDNSPLHF.

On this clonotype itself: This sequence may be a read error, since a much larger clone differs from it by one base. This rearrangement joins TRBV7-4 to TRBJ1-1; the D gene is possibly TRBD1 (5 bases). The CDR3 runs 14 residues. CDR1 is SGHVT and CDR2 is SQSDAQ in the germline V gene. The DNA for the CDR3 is TGTGGCAGCAGCGCAGCCCGGGACCTATGGGGAGCTTTCTTT. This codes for CGSSAARDLWGAFF.

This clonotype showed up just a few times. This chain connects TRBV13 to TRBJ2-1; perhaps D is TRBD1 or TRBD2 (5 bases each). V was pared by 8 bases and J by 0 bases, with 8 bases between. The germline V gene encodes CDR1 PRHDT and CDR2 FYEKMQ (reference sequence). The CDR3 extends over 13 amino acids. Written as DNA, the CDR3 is TGTGCCAGCGGGACCTACTCCTACAATGAGCAGTTCTTC. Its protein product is CASGTYSYNEQFF.

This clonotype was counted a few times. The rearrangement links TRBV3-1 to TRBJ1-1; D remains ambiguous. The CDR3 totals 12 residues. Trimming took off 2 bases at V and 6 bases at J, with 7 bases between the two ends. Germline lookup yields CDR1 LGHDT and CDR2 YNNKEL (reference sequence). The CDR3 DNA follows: TGTGCCAGCAGCCAACGGCTGGCTGAAGCTTTCTTT. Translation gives CASSQRLAEAFF. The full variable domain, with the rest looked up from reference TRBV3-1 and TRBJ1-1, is DTAVSQTPKYLVTQMGNDKSIKCEQNLGHDTMYWYKQDSKKFLKIMFSYNNKELIINETVPNRFSPKSPDKAHLNLHINSLELGDSAVYFCASSQRLAEAFFGQGTRLTVV.